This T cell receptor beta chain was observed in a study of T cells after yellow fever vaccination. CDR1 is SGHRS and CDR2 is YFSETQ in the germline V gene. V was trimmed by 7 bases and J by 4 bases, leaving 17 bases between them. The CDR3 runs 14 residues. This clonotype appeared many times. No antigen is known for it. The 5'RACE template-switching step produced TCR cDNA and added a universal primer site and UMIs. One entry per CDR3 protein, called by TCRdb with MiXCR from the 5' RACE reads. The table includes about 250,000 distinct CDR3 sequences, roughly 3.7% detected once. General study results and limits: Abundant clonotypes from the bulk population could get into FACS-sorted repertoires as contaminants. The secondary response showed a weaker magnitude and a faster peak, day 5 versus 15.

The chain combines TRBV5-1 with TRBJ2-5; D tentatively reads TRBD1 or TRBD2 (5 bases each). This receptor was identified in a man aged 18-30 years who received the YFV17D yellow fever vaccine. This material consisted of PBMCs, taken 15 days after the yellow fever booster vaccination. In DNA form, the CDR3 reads TGCGCCAGCGCGCTAGAGGGGAGAACAGAGACCCAGTACTTC. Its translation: CASALEGRTETQYF.